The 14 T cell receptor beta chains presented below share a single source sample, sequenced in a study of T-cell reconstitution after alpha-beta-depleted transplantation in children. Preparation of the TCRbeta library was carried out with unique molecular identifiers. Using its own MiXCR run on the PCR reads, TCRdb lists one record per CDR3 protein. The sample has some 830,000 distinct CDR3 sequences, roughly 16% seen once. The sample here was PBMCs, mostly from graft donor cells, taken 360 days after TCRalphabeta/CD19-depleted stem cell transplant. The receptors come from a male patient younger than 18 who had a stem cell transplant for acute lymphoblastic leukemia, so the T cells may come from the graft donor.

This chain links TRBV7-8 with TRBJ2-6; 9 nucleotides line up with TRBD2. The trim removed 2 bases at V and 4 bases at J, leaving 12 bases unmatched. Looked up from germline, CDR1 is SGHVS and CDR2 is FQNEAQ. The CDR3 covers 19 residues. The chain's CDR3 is CASSLIRVVAGVGANVLTF. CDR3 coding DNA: TGTGCCAGCAGCTTAATTCGCGTGGTAGCGGGAGTGGGGGCCAACGTCCTGACTTTC.

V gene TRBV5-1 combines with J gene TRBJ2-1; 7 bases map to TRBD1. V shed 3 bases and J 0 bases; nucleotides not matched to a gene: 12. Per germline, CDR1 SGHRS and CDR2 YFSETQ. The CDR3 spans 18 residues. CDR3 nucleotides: TGCGCCAGCAGCTCCCGGGACAGTCCGCTGAGCTCCTACAATGAGCAGTTCTTC. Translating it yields CASSSRDSPLSSYNEQFF.

CDR3 in amino acids: CSALPGQGRRAGGLLPHAQYF. The CDR3 DNA follows: TGCAGTGCCCTCCCCGGACAGGGACGAAGGGCGGGAGGGCTTTTACCTCACGCGCAGTATTTT. The chain uses TRBV20-1 and TRBJ2-3, with a tentative D call TRBD2 (9 bases). Trimming took off 6 bases at V and 10 bases at J, with 44 bases between the two ends. This CDR3 is 21 amino acids long. CDR1 and CDR2 from the germline V gene are DFQATT and SNEGSKA (reference sequence).

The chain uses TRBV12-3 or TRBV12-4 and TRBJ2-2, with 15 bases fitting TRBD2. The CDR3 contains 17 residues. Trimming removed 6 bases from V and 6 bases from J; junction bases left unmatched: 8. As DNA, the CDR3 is TGTGCCAGCAGCCCGGGACTAGCGGGAGGATTCGCCGGGGAGCTGTTTTTT. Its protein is CASSPGLAGGFAGELFF.

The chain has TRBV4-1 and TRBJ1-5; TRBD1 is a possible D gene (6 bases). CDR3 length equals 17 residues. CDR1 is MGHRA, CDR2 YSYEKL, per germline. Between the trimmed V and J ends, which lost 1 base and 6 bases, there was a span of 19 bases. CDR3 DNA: TGCGCCAGCAGCCAAGGCCTTACGAGGGGGGTGGGTCAGCCCCAGCATTTT. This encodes CASSQGLTRGVGQPQHF.

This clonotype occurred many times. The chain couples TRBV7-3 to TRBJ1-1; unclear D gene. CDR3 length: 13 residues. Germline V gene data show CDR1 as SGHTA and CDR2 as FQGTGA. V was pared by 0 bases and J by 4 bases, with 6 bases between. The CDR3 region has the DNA TGTGCCAGCAGCTTAACAGGGCCCACTGAAGCTTTCTTT. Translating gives CASSLTGPTEAFF.

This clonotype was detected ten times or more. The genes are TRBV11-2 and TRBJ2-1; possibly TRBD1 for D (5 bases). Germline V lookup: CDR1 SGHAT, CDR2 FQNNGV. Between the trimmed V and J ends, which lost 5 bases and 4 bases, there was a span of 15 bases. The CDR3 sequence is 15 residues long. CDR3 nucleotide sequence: TGTGCCAGCAGCCTGTGGGATGGGGCTTACAATGAGCAGTTCTTC. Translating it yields CASSLWDGAYNEQFF.

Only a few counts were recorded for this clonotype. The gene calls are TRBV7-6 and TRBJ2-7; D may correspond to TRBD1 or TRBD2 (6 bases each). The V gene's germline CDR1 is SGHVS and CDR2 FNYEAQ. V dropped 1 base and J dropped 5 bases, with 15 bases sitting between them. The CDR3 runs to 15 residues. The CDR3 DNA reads TGTGCCAGCAGCTTAGTAGGGGGGAGAGGCCACGAGCAGTACTTC. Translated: CASSLVGGRGHEQYF.

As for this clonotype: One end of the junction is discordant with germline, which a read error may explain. CDR3 region: CASRLVYGGSYNEQFF. The CDR3 DNA is TGTGCCAGCAGATTAGTTTATGGGGGCTCCTACAATGAGCAGTTCTTC. The chain recombines TRBV12-3 or TRBV12-4 with TRBJ2-1, with D perhaps assigned TRBD1 or TRBD2 (5 bases each). The CDR3 consists of 16 residues.

CDR3 residues: CASSQHTIYEQYF. DNA for the CDR3: TGTGCCAGCAGCCAACACACAATCTACGAGCAGTACTTC. The genes are TRBV3-1 and TRBJ2-7; no clear D gene. Germline V lookup: CDR1 LGHDT, CDR2 YNNKEL (reference sequence). Trimming took off 2 bases at V and 3 bases at J, with 8 bases between the two ends. The CDR3 spans 13 residues.

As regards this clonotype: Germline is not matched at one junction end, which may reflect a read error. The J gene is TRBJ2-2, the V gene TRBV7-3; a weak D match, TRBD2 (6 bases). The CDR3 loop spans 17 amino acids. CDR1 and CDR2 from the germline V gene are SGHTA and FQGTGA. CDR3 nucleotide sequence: TGTGCCAGCAGCTTAAGAGTGGGGGGTATAAACACCGGGGAGCTGTTCTTT. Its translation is CASSLRVGGINTGELFF.

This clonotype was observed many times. The CDR3 DNA reads as TGTGCCAGCAGCCCCGTCCCTAGCACAGATACGCAGTATTTT. This sequence encodes CASSPVPSTDTQYF. The rearrangement uses TRBV7-9 and TRBJ2-3; D remains unclear. CDR1 and CDR2 (germline): SEHNR, FQNEAQ (reference sequence). The V end was cut by 5 bases, the J end by 0 bases, with 9 bases between. CDR3 length: 14 amino acids.

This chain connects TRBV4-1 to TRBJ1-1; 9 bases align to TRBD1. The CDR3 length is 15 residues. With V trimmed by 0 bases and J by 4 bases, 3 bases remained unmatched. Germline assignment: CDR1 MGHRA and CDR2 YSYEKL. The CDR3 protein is CASSQEQGAVTEAFF. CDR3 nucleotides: TGCGCCAGCAGCCAAGAACAGGGGGCGGTCACTGAAGCTTTCTTT.

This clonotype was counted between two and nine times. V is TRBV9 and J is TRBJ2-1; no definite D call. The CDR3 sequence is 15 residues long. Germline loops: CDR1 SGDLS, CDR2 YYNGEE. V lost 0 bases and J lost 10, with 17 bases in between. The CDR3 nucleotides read TGTGCCAGCAGCGTAGTAAAAGTAATTGTATGGGAGCAGTTCTTC. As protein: CASSVVKVIVWEQFF.